Presented here are 4 T cell receptor beta chains from one specimen sequenced in a study of blood T cell repertoires in COVID-19. Clones were sequenced by immunoSEQ multiplex PCR, and TCRdb holds only the in-frame ones, with some missing. The sample lists roughly 250,000 clones; around 89% were seen once. The sequencing input was PBMCs or T cells enriched from blood (not recorded which). The receptor source for this set is a man in his forties or fifties who had been exposed to COVID-19.

The chain joins TRBV25-1 to TRBJ1-2, with 7 bases aligning to TRBD1. This CDR3 comprises 12 residues. The V and J ends lost 7 bases and 5 bases, in that order; junction bases with no gene match: 4. Germline CDR1 is MGHDK and CDR2 is SYGVNS. The CDR3 region has the DNA TGTGCCAGCACGGCAGGGGGATATGGCTACACCTTC. Protein sequence: CASTAGGYGYTF.

The chain carries TRBV24-1 and TRBJ2-7; 7 nucleotides align to TRBD2. Germline loops: CDR1 KGHDR, CDR2 SFDVKD. This CDR3 is built from 15 residues. Germline trimming cut 8 bases from V and 1 base from J; bases unmatched to any gene: 10. For the CDR3, the DNA is TGTGCCACCATCTCACAGCGGGGAAAATCCTACGAGCAGTACGTC. Its protein product is CATISQRGKSYEQYV.

The V call is TRBV9, the J call TRBJ1-2, with 8 bases aligning to TRBD1. With 4 bases clipped from V and 0 bases from J, the junction kept 8 bases outside the gene matches. Germline CDR1 SGDLS, CDR2 YYNGEE. This CDR3 is 16 amino acids long. The CDR3 DNA sequence: TGTGCCAGCAGCCCAAGGTCGGGACAGGCTAACTATGGCTACACCTTC. Its translation: CASSPRSGQANYGYTF.

This clone was detected ten times or more. The chain uses TRBV6-6 and TRBJ2-7; TRBD1 agrees at 7 bases. This CDR3 comprises 17 residues. Unmatched junction bases numbered 17, after V lost 5 bases and J lost 4 bases. Germline CDR1 MNHNY, CDR2 SVGAGI (reference sequence). CDR3 DNA sequence: TGTGCCAGCAGTCCGCAAGTTACGGGACAGCCTTTATACGAGCAGTACTTC. This encodes CASSPQVTGQPLYEQYF.